This T cell receptor (beta chain) was identified during a study of early T cells in non-severe SARS-CoV-2 infection. Overall study context: Sequencing of bulk RNA from unsorted whole blood was done, without chain pairing. Study findings and constraints: Anti-spike CD8 responses were favored by VDJdb matching, which missed private and CD4 specificities.

For this clonotype: Its specificity is not known.

Attachment of unique molecular identifiers to individual cDNA molecules was performed. Via MiXCR, TCRdb re-called the 5' RACE reads, giving one row per CDR3 protein. The data hold about 28,000 distinct CDR3 sequences, with under 6% observed a single time. From germline, CDR1 is MDHEN and CDR2 SYDVKM. V lost 6 bases and J lost 2, with 9 bases in between. The CDR3 is 13 amino acids. V is TRBV28 and J is TRBJ2-3; D remains unclear. The origin of this receptor is an adult who was a healthcare worker with PCR-confirmed SARS-CoV-2 infection or an uninfected control (not recorded which). The sequenced sample consisted of whole blood. CDR3: CASRPPATDTQYF. CDR3 in DNA: TGTGCCAGCAGACCCCCGGCCACAGATACGCAGTATTTT.